The 23 T cell receptor beta chains below were found in one sample sequenced in a study of shared clonotypes between healthy human individuals. Only CD45RO-negative cells positively selected for CCR7 counted as naive CD8 cells, so terminally differentiated effector memory CD45RA+ cells were excluded. The repertoire was sequenced with immunoSEQ multiplex PCR; TCRdb's copy has only in-frame clones and lacks some. Of about 1.9 million clones listed, 93% were seen once; the top ten hold around 1.7%. The sample was naive CD8+ T cells from PBMCs. The receptors here all came from a man aged 18 to 30 in good health. Some clones in this sample may be carry-over from other donors' samples.

The CDR3 sequence: CASSHPMTSGEQYF. CDR3 DNA sequence: TGTGCCAGCAGCCACCCAATGACTAGCGGCGAGCAGTACTTC. The J gene is TRBJ2-7, the V gene TRBV7-9; 9 bases are a match to TRBD2. Trimming at V came to 5 bases and at J to 6 bases, leaving 8 bases not matched to a gene. In germline, CDR1 is SEHNR, CDR2 FQNEAQ (reference sequence). The CDR3 totals 14 residues. The whole variable domain, filled in from reference TRBV7-9 and TRBJ2-7, reads DTGVSQNPRHKITKRGQNVTFRCDPISEHNRLYWYRQTLGQGPEFLTYFQNEAQLEKSRLLSDRFSAERPKGSFSTLEIQRTEQGDSAMYLCASSHPMTSGEQYFGPGTRLTVT.

The V call is TRBV6-1, the J call TRBJ2-1; tentatively, D is TRBD1 or TRBD2 (5 bases each). The CDR3 is made up of 15 amino acids. In germline, CDR1 is MNHNS, CDR2 SASEGT. Trimming pared 8 bases from V and 3 bases from J, leaving 17 bases between. Here the CDR3 reads CASDPGARGYNEQFF. DNA of the CDR3: TGTGCCAGCGACCCCGGGGCCCGAGGCTACAATGAGCAGTTCTTC.

The chain is built from TRBV11-2 and TRBJ1-5; TRBD1 matches 7 bases. The CDR3 sequence is 15 residues long. CDR1 and CDR2 (germline): SGHAT, FQNNGV. Trimming at V came to 0 bases and at J to 4 bases, leaving 3 bases not matched to a gene. The CDR3 sequence: CASSLDPRGNQPQHF. The DNA for the CDR3 is TGTGCCAGCAGCTTAGATCCCAGGGGGAATCAGCCCCAGCATTTT.

V and J are TRBV4-3 and TRBJ2-1; D may be TRBD2 (5 bases). The CDR3 consists of 18 residues. V shed 0 bases and J shed 5 bases, with 20 bases lying between them. The germline V gene has CDR1 LGHNA and CDR2 YSLEER. The CDR3 region is CASSQEASSALKNNEQFF. The CDR3 coding sequence is TGCGCCAGCAGCCAAGAAGCTAGCTCGGCTTTAAAAAACAATGAGCAGTTCTTC.

The chain has TRBV20-1 and TRBJ2-7; 8 bases are shared with TRBD1. Germline-derived CDR1 and CDR2 are DFQATT and SNEGSKA (reference sequence). Trimming removed 7 bases from V and 7 bases from J; junction bases left unmatched: 6. The CDR3 has 11 amino acids. Here the CDR3 DNA reads TGCAGTGGCAGGACAGGGTGGGAGCAGTACTTC. Translating gives CSGRTGWEQYF.

The chain employs TRBV9 and TRBJ2-7, with 8 bases fitting TRBD2. Trimming removed 5 bases from V and 5 bases from J; junction bases left unmatched: 12. In germline, CDR1 is SGDLS, CDR2 YYNGEE. CDR3 length: 15 residues. In DNA, the CDR3 is TGTGCCAGCAGGTCTCGGGAGGGCCATATAAACGAGCAGTACTTC. Its translation is CASRSREGHINEQYF.

The genes are TRBV11-2 and TRBJ2-7, with D uncertain. V lost 0 bases and J 5 bases, leaving 5 bases between the germline ends. The CDR3 runs 12 residues. Germline V gives CDR1 SGHAT, CDR2 FQNNGV. In DNA form, the CDR3 reads TGTGCCAGCAGCTTAGATGCCCACGAGCAGTACTTC. Translated: CASSLDAHEQYF.

This chain connects TRBV28 to TRBJ2-3; TRBD2 agrees at 7 bases. Per germline, CDR1 MDHEN and CDR2 SYDVKM. This CDR3 is built from 15 residues. V was clipped by 5 bases and J by 6 bases; unmatched bases: 11. The CDR3 here is CASSGGMRERDTQYF. CDR3 bases: TGTGCCAGCAGTGGGGGTATGCGGGAGCGGGATACGCAGTATTTT.

As for this clone: The same CDR3 arises from other DNA sequences in this sample as well. J is TRBJ2-1 and V is TRBV30; D uncertain. Germline-derived CDR1 and CDR2 are GTSNPN and SVGIG (reference sequence). The length of the CDR3 is 12 residues. Trimming removed 0 bases from V and 3 bases from J, with 3 bases in between. The CDR3 DNA is TGTGCCTGGAGTGTCATCTACAATGAGCAGTTCTTC. Its protein is CAWSVIYNEQFF.

The chain uses TRBV5-6 and TRBJ1-3; 7 nucleotides line up with TRBD1. This CDR3 is built from 14 residues. Germline trimming cut 2 bases from V and 4 bases from J; bases unmatched to any gene: 3. CDR1 and CDR2 (germline): SGHDT, YYEEEE. In DNA, the CDR3 is TGTGCCAGCAGCTTCCGGGACAGAGGAAACACCATATATTTT. Translating it yields CASSFRDRGNTIYF.

The chain has TRBV2 and TRBJ2-3; 10 nucleotides agree with TRBD2. The CDR3 totals 15 residues. From germline, CDR1 is SNHLY and CDR2 FYNNEI. The J segment lost 4 bases and the V segment lost 1 base, leaving 2 bases of the junction unmatched. CDR3 nucleotide sequence: TGTGCCAGCAGTGAAGGAGCGGGAGGGCCAGATACGCAGTATTTT. Protein sequence: CASSEGAGGPDTQYF.

The genes are TRBV28 and TRBJ2-1; 11 nucleotides match TRBD2. There are 18 residues in the CDR3. CDR1 and CDR2 from the germline V gene are MDHEN and SYDVKM. V lost 2 bases to trimming and J lost 2 bases; unmatched junction nucleotides: 8. The CDR3 is CASSLPLGSGRAYNEQFF. The CDR3 DNA is TGTGCCAGCAGTTTACCGTTGGGTAGCGGGAGGGCCTACAATGAGCAGTTCTTC.

The chain joins TRBV27 to TRBJ2-1; D is ambiguous. The CDR3 contains 16 residues. V lost 2 bases, J lost 0 bases, and 11 bases lay in between. From germline, CDR1 is MNHEY and CDR2 SMNVEV (reference sequence). CDR3 region: CASSLSWASSYNEQFF. CDR3 DNA: TGTGCCAGCAGTTTAAGCTGGGCTAGCTCCTACAATGAGCAGTTCTTC.

The V and J genes are TRBV7-8 and TRBJ2-5; D is ambiguous. Germline CDR1 SGHVS, CDR2 FQNEAQ. With 5 bases removed from V and 0 bases from J, the gap between germline ends came to 22 bases. The CDR3 is made up of 18 amino acids. CDR3 sequence: CASSQWAKRTLYQETQYF. In DNA, the CDR3 is TGTGCCAGCAGCCAATGGGCGAAGCGAACACTATACCAAGAGACCCAGTACTTC. Drawing the rest from reference TRBV7-8 and TRBJ2-5, the complete variable domain is GAGVSQSPRYKVAKRGQDVALRCDPISGHVSLFWYQQALGQGPEFLTYFQNEAQLDKSGLPSDRFFAERPEGSVSTLKIQRTQQEDSAVYLCASSQWAKRTLYQETQYFGPGTRLLVL.

The chain carries TRBV11-2 and TRBJ2-1; TRBD2 matches 8 bases. The CDR3 covers 15 residues. The J segment lost 6 bases and the V segment lost 2 bases, leaving 6 bases of the junction unmatched. Per the germline V gene, CDR1 is SGHAT and CDR2 is FQNNGV. The DNA for the CDR3 is TGTGCCAGCAGCTTAATGAGCGGGAGTCTCAATGAGCAGTTCTTC. Translating it yields CASSLMSGSLNEQFF.

This rearrangement joins TRBV7-8 to TRBJ2-5, with TRBD2 matching 7 bases. This CDR3 spans 15 amino acids. V lost 5 bases, J lost 4 bases, and 10 bases stayed unmatched. The germline CDR1 and CDR2 sequences are SGHVS and FQNEAQ. In DNA form, the CDR3 reads TGTGCCAGCAGCCCCAGCGGGGTTTTTCGAGAGACCCAGTACTTC. This translates into CASSPSGVFRETQYF.

The chain joins TRBV13 to TRBJ2-2, with D hard to call. This CDR3 is 11 amino acids long. CDR1 and CDR2 from the germline V gene are PRHDT and FYEKMQ (reference sequence). Trimming pared 7 bases from V and 8 bases from J, leaving 8 bases between. The CDR3 nucleotides are TGTGCCAGCATCGGAGAGGGGGAGCTGTTTTTT. Protein product: CASIGEGELFF.

The chain is built from TRBV2 and TRBJ2-3; possible D gene TRBD2, 5 bases. The CDR3 length is 15 residues. The ends were cut back, 3 bases at V and 6 bases at J, with 16 bases in the middle. Per the germline V gene, CDR1 is SNHLY and CDR2 is FYNNEI. This CDR3 reads CASSDEGARADTQYF. The CDR3 nucleotides read TGTGCCAGCAGTGACGAGGGAGCGAGGGCGGATACGCAGTATTTT.

J is TRBJ2-2 and V is TRBV4-3; 12 nucleotides align to TRBD2. V trimming: 3 bases; J trimming: 3 bases; junction bases outside the gene matches: 5. CDR3 length: 17 residues. Per germline, CDR1 LGHNA and CDR2 YSLEER. The CDR3 loop reads CASSHELAGGDTGELFF. CDR3 in DNA: TGCGCCAGCAGCCATGAACTAGCGGGAGGAGACACCGGGGAGCTGTTTTTT.

The J gene is TRBJ2-7, the V gene TRBV5-6; either TRBD1 or TRBD2 may supply D (5 bases each). The germline V gene encodes CDR1 SGHDT and CDR2 YYEEEE. V lost 1 base and J lost 6, with 14 bases in between. This CDR3 has 14 residues. CDR3 sequence (DNA): TGTGCCAGCAGCTTGAGCGCGGTCGGGGCCGAGCAGTACTTC. Protein: CASSLSAVGAEQYF.

The chain links TRBV15 to TRBJ1-5; no firm D call. CDR3 size: 14 residues. The germline CDR1 and CDR2 sequences are LNHNV and YYDKDF (reference sequence). Trimming removed 1 base at V and 0 bases at J, with 4 bases between. As DNA, the CDR3 is TGTGCCACCAGCAGAGCCAGTAGCAATCAGCCCCAGCATTTT. As protein: CATSRASSNQPQHF.

The V call is TRBV15, the J call TRBJ2-1; TRBD2 agrees at 9 bases. The V segment lost 5 bases and the J segment 4 bases; nucleotides outside the gene matches: 6. This CDR3 contains 15 residues. Germline lookup yields CDR1 LNHNV and CDR2 YYDKDF (reference sequence). The CDR3 DNA is TGTGCCACCAGCGCCCGACTAGCGGTGTACAATGAGCAGTTCTTC. Its translation: CATSARLAVYNEQFF. The variable domain in full, completed from reference TRBV15 and TRBJ2-1, reads DAMVIQNPRYQVTQFGKPVTLSCSQTLNHNVMYWYQQKSSQAPKLLFHYYDKDFNNEADTPDNFQSRRPNTSFCFLDIRSPGLGDTAMYLCATSARLAVYNEQFFGPGTRLTVL.

V is TRBV10-3 and J is TRBJ2-1, with unresolved D. V was trimmed by 10 bases and J by 5 bases, leaving 18 bases between them. The CDR3 has 14 amino acids. Germline assignment: CDR1 ENHRY and CDR2 SYGVKD. The DNA of the CDR3 is TGTGCCACCCTTGGGATCGACTCAGACAATGAGCAGTTCTTC. Translation gives CATLGIDSDNEQFF.